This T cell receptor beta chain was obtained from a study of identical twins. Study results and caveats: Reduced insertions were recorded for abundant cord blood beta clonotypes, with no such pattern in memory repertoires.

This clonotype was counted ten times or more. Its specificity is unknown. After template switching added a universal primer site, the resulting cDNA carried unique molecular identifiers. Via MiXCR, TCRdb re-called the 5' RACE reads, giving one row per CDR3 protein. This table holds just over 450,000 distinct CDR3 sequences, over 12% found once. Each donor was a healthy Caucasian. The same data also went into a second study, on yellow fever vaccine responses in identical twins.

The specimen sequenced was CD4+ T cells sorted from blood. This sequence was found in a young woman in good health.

The CDR3 DNA is TGTGCCAGCAGCTTAAGAGGGGATAATTCACCCCTCCACTTT. Translation: CASSLRGDNSPLHF. The genes are TRBV7-2 and TRBJ1-6, with a weak D call TRBD1 (5 bases). The CDR3 runs to 14 residues. V dropped 2 bases and J dropped 5 bases, with 7 bases sitting between them. Germline V gives CDR1 SGHTA, CDR2 FQGNSA. The variable domain in full, with the rest retrieved from reference TRBV7-2 and TRBJ1-6, is GAGVSQSPSNKVTEKGKDVELRCDPISGHTALYWYRQSLGQGLEFLIYFQGNSAPDKSGLPSDRFSAERTGGSVSTLTIQRTQQEDSAVYLCASSLRGDNSPLHFGNGTRLTVT.